Below, one T cell receptor beta chain is given with its context. Its matching antigen is unknown. The CDR3 covers 14 residues. V trimming: 7 bases; J trimming: 8 bases; junction bases outside the gene matches: 11. Germline V gene data show CDR1 as SGHRS and CDR2 as YFSETQ. The record originates from a study of cytomegalovirus exposure and HLA in healthy donors. General study points: From TCR beta sequences, most subjects' HLA-A and HLA-B alleles were reportedly predicted accurately. Many donors carried some public TCRs, although rarity characterized most TCR sequences. It was assumed in the presence/absence analyses that sequencing depth was roughly uniform across donors.

PCR employed 60 Vbeta and 13 Jbeta primers. TCRdb's copy holds only in-frame clones and misses some; the assay was immunoSEQ multiplex PCR. The sample carries about 150,000 clones, 60% to 80% recorded once. The chain uses TRBV5-1 and TRBJ1-2; 10 bases match TRBD1. This receptor was obtained from a man aged 18 to 30 in good health and CMV-seropositive. Material: PBMCs. The CDR3 here is CASAHPGQGQGYTF. CDR3 coding DNA: TGCGCCAGCGCTCACCCGGGACAGGGGCAAGGCTACACCTTC.